Sequencing of this TCR beta chain was carried out in a study of cytomegalovirus exposure and HLA in healthy donors. PCR was performed using 60 Vbeta and 13 Jbeta primers. Libraries were prepared by immunoSEQ multiplex PCR; TCRdb keeps only in-frame clonotypes and omits some of them. The table records approximately 110,000 clones, about 73% of them present only once. The V and J ends lost 7 bases and 8 bases respectively, with 17 bases between them. Germline CDR1 MNHNS, CDR2 SASEGT. The CDR3 loop spans 14 amino acids. Findings and caveats of the study: For cytomegalovirus status, the classifier reportedly gave diagnoses with high specificity and sensitivity.

To note about this clone: No antigen is known for it.

This sequence joins TRBV6-1 and TRBJ1-4; the D is unclear. The clonotype comes from a woman aged 40 to 55 in good health and CMV-seronegative. Input material: PBMCs. Written as DNA, the CDR3 is TGTGCCAGCACTGAGGCAGGCCCTTCGGAAAAACTGTTTTTT. Its translation: CASTEAGPSEKLFF.